The present T cell receptor (beta chain) was sequenced within a study of T-cell memory formation after mild COVID-19. Turning to the study itself: Clusters of TCRs were largely donor specific.

A 5'RACE reaction primed in the constant segment made cDNA libraries of TCR alpha and TCR beta, and these carried sample barcodes and UMIs. TCRdb processed the 5' RACE reads anew with MiXCR; each CDR3 protein has one entry. The sample contains 500,000 to 550,000 distinct CDR3 sequences, just over 20% of which appear only once. The study's findings and limits: Most CD4+ clones that shrank were in CM and EM, while CD8+ ones turned up in EMRA. Memory cells collected pre-infection included some clones that later responded, suggesting cross-reactive memory joined.

Comments on this clonotype: The antigen remains unidentified.

The specimen was PBMCs or a T cell subset sorted from them (not recorded which). The source of this sequence is an adult woman who had mild COVID-19 (a few samples of this study predate the infection). Cell type and time point are not known.

For the CDR3, the DNA is TGCAGCGTTGGTAGCTTAGAGACCCAGTACTTC. This sequence encodes CSVGSLETQYF. This rearrangement joins TRBV29-1 to TRBJ2-5; D is undetermined. The CDR3 runs 11 residues. V was trimmed by 4 bases and J by 4 bases, leaving 7 bases between them. Germline V lookup: CDR1 SQVTM, CDR2 ANQGSEA.